The 26 T cell receptor beta chains listed next were all sequenced from one sample in a study of T cells after yellow fever vaccination. TCRdb re-derived calls from the 5' RACE reads in MiXCR, one entry per CDR3 protein. Of about 260,000 distinct CDR3 sequences listed, 3.6% are singletons. Source: PBMCs, taken 15 days after the yellow fever booster vaccination. These receptor sequences come from a man younger than 35 who received the YFV17D yellow fever vaccine.

This clonotype came up many times. The chain links TRBV20-1 to TRBJ1-5; 7 nucleotides line up with TRBD1. The CDR3 is 16 residues long. Per germline, CDR1 DFQATT and CDR2 SNEGSKA (reference sequence). Trimming took 1 base from V and 0 from J; bases not matched to a gene: 6. CDR3 residues: CSARGQGRYSNQPQHF. CDR3 nucleotides: TGCAGTGCTAGAGGACAGGGCCGATATAGCAATCAGCCCCAGCATTTT.

At least ten counts were recorded for this clonotype. This chain joins TRBV7-6 and TRBJ1-4; possibly TRBD1 for D (5 bases). V was trimmed by 8 bases and J by 4 bases, leaving 8 bases between them. CDR1 is SGHVS and CDR2 is FNYEAQ in the germline V gene. The CDR3 contains 12 residues. The CDR3 DNA follows: TGTGCCAGCGGGGACGGTAATGAAAAACTGTTTTTT. This gives the protein CASGDGNEKLFF.

This clonotype was recorded many times. The chain carries TRBV7-3 and TRBJ2-1, with D uncertain. The V and J ends lost 1 base and 7 bases respectively, with 11 bases between them. The germline V gene has CDR1 SGHTA and CDR2 FQGTGA. The CDR3 has 14 residues. In nucleotides, the CDR3 is TGTGCCAGCAGCTTAAACCCTAGTGATAATGAGCAGTTCTTC. This codes for CASSLNPSDNEQFF.

This chain connects TRBV7-2 to TRBJ1-6, with D unclear. CDR1 is SGHTA, CDR2 FQGNSA, per germline. V was trimmed by 0 bases and J by 0 bases, leaving 9 bases between them. The length of the CDR3 is 17 residues. DNA for the CDR3: TGTGCCAGCAGCTTAGCCACACGGAGCTCCTATAATTCACCCCTCCACTTT. Amino acids: CASSLATRSSYNSPLHF.

This clonotype was picked up many times. The V call is TRBV12-3 or TRBV12-4, the J call TRBJ1-1; TRBD1 is a possible D gene (5 bases). Trimming took off 9 bases at V and 4 bases at J, with 15 bases between the two ends. The CDR3 is 13 amino acids. CDR3 DNA sequence: TGTGCCAGTTACGTCGGGGGAATCACTGAAGCTTTCTTT. Protein: CASYVGGITEAFF.

The table lists this clonotype with many counts. The rearrangement joins TRBV12-3 or TRBV12-4 to TRBJ1-6; possibly TRBD1 for D (5 bases). Between the trimmed V and J ends, which lost 3 bases and 8 bases, there was a span of 11 bases. The CDR3 length is 14 residues. The CDR3 sequence: CASSLVTGYSPLHF. The CDR3 DNA reads TGTGCCAGCAGTTTGGTTACAGGCTATTCACCCCTCCACTTT.

This clonotype showed up many times. J is TRBJ2-4 and V is TRBV7-2; TRBD2 aligns across 10 bases. Germline CDR1 reads SGHTA; CDR2 reads FQGNSA. This CDR3 is built from 19 residues. With 5 bases clipped from V and 0 bases from J, the junction kept 13 bases outside the gene matches. The CDR3 loop reads CASSPQLAGLSLAKNIQYF. As DNA, the CDR3 is TGTGCCAGCAGCCCCCAACTAGCGGGGCTATCCTTAGCCAAAAACATTCAGTACTTC.

This clonotype was detected many times. The rearrangement uses TRBV6-5 and TRBJ2-5; D is ambiguous. V was clipped by 2 bases and J by 5 bases, with 18 bases between them. Per the germline V gene, CDR1 is MNHEY and CDR2 is SVGAGI. This CDR3 has 16 amino acids. CDR3 nucleotides: TGTGCCAGCAGTTACGCTCCTAAGCTGACGCAGGAGACCCAGTACTTC. Translation gives CASSYAPKLTQETQYF.

This clonotype was recorded many times. The chain combines TRBV5-1 with TRBJ2-7; 12 positions match TRBD1. The CDR3 runs 15 residues. V lost 4 bases to trimming and J lost 0 bases; unmatched junction nucleotides: 2. Per germline, CDR1 SGHRS and CDR2 YFSETQ. The CDR3 sequence is CASSPGQGASYEQYV. The CDR3 coding sequence is TGCGCCAGCAGCCCGGGACAGGGGGCCTCCTACGAGCAGTACGTC.

In this sample, this clonotype turned up many times. Mismatch with germline at one junction end may stem from a read error. The chain uses TRBV12-3 or TRBV12-4 and TRBJ1-1; perhaps TRBD1 as D (6 bases). The CDR3 has 13 residues. CDR3 residues: CASSLGGGTEAFF. CDR3 sequence (DNA): TGTGCCAGCAGCTTAGGGGGAGGCACTGAAGCTTTCTTT.

Many counts were recorded for this clonotype. The gene calls are TRBV4-2 and TRBJ2-7; TRBD2 matches at 9 bases. V shed 0 bases, J shed 5 bases, and the junction held 5 bases outside the gene matches. The CDR3 runs 15 residues. Germline values: CDR1 LGHNA, CDR2 YNFKEQ. As DNA, the CDR3 is TGTGCCAGCAGCCAAGAAACTAGCGGGTTCAACGAGCAGTACTTC. Translating gives CASSQETSGFNEQYF.

At least ten counts were recorded for this clonotype. This chain connects TRBV7-3 to TRBJ2-2; TRBD1 agrees at 7 bases. Germline V gene data show CDR1 as SGHTA and CDR2 as FQGTGA. The CDR3 has 14 residues. Losses at the gene ends were 4 bases for V and 4 bases for J; bases not matched to a gene: 3. The CDR3 coding sequence is TGTGCCAGCAGCTCACAGGGGATCACCGGGGAGCTGTTTTTT. It translates to CASSSQGITGELFF.

This clonotype has only a few counts. This sequence joins TRBV6-5 and TRBJ1-2; D is possibly TRBD1 (6 bases). This CDR3 region has 13 residues. Germline CDR1 is MNHEY and CDR2 is SVGAGI. Between the trimmed V and J ends, which lost 8 bases and 0 bases, there was a span of 10 bases. The CDR3 protein is CASGQHTNYGYTF. In DNA form, the CDR3 reads TGTGCCAGCGGACAGCACACTAACTATGGCTACACCTTC.

This clonotype was observed at least ten times. The chain is built from TRBV5-1 and TRBJ2-5; D is undetermined. Trimming pared 4 bases from V and 2 bases from J, leaving 18 bases between. CDR1 and CDR2 from the germline V gene are SGHRS and YFSETQ. CDR3 length: 16 residues. The CDR3 sequence: CASSTLGRSYQETQYF. CDR3 bases: TGCGCCAGCAGCACCCTGGGTCGGAGCTATCAAGAGACCCAGTACTTC.

This clonotype was seen at least ten times. The chain links TRBV18 to TRBJ1-1; D unclear. Germline-derived CDR1 and CDR2 are KGHSH and LQKENI. This CDR3 region has 16 residues. Trimming shortened V by 3 bases and J by 2 bases, and 16 bases separated the two germline ends. The CDR3 reads CASSPLEPSTNTEAFF. CDR3 nucleotide sequence: TGTGCCAGCTCACCGCTTGAGCCGTCTACAAACACTGAAGCTTTCTTT.

This clonotype has at least ten counts. The V and J genes are TRBV20-1 and TRBJ2-2; D not certain. Per germline, CDR1 DFQATT and CDR2 SNEGSKA (reference sequence). V lost 5 bases, J lost 3 bases, and 10 bases lay in between. The CDR3 has 13 residues. CDR3 amino acids: CSADVVDTGELFF. As DNA, the CDR3 is TGCAGTGCTGACGTGGTGGACACCGGGGAGCTGTTTTTT.

This clonotype has a count of ten or more. V usage is TRBV15 and J usage is TRBJ2-7, with 8 bases aligning to TRBD1. Germline CDR1 and CDR2: LNHNV and YYDKDF (reference sequence). CDR3 length: 15 residues. J lost 0 bases, V lost 5 bases, and 6 bases had no gene match. CDR3 sequence (DNA): TGTGCCACCAGCGGACAGGGACTTAGCTCCTACGAGCAGTACTTC. As protein: CATSGQGLSSYEQYF.

In this sample, this clonotype turned up many times. V usage is TRBV19 and J usage is TRBJ2-2, with 8 nucleotides matching TRBD1. The CDR3 is 14 amino acids. The ends lost 8 bases at V and 0 bases at J; junction bases unmatched: 2. Germline V gives CDR1 LNHDA, CDR2 SQIVND (reference sequence). For the CDR3, the DNA is TGTGCCAGTCGGACAGGGCCGAACACCGGGGAGCTGTTTTTT. It translates to CASRTGPNTGELFF.

The chain combines TRBV7-9 with TRBJ1-1; D is uncertain. Germline CDR1 and CDR2: SEHNR and FQNEAQ (reference sequence). V lost 1 base and J 11 bases, leaving 8 bases between the germline ends. The CDR3 length is 11 residues. Here the CDR3 DNA reads TGTGCCAGCAGCTTAGGGACGGATGCTTTCTTT. Its translation is CASSLGTDAFF. The full variable domain, its missing parts supplied by reference TRBV7-9 and TRBJ1-1, is DTGVSQNPRHKITKRGQNVTFRCDPISEHNRLYWYRQTLGQGPEFLTYFQNEAQLEKSRLLSDRFSAERPKGSFSTLEIQRTEQGDSAMYLCASSLGTDAFFGQGTRLTVV.

There are many counts of this clonotype. The chain carries TRBV3-1 and TRBJ2-7; D is possibly TRBD1 (6 bases). This CDR3 is built from 13 residues. Germline V gives CDR1 LGHDT, CDR2 YNNKEL (reference sequence). With 5 bases removed from V and 6 bases from J, the gap between germline ends came to 14 bases. CDR3 sequence reads: CASSARGLGEQYF. Here the CDR3 DNA reads TGTGCCAGCAGCGCCAGGGGTTTGGGCGAGCAGTACTTC.

This clonotype was counted many times. The chain has TRBV20-1 and TRBJ2-1; possibly TRBD1 for D (6 bases). Trimming removed 5 bases at V and 4 bases at J, with 18 bases between. The germline V gene has CDR1 DFQATT and CDR2 SNEGSKA (reference sequence). The CDR3 runs 15 residues. This CDR3 is CSASPRGLLYNEQFF. The CDR3 DNA reads TGCAGTGCTTCCCCCAGGGGTCTCCTATACAATGAGCAGTTCTTC.

This clonotype has a count of ten or more. This chain links TRBV7-9 with TRBJ2-1; 12 nucleotides agree with TRBD2. The germline gives CDR1 SEHNR, CDR2 FQNEAQ (reference sequence). V trimming: 4 bases; J trimming: 2 bases; junction bases outside the gene matches: 3. CDR3 size: 16 residues. This CDR3 reads CASSYLAGGPYNEQFF. As DNA, the CDR3 is TGTGCCAGCAGCTACCTAGCGGGGGGGCCCTACAATGAGCAGTTCTTC.

On this clonotype: A much larger clone sits a single nucleotide away, making a read error possible. The CDR3 DNA reads TGCAGTGCGGCTAGGGGGGCCAATGAGCGGTTCTTC. This gives the protein CSAARGANERFF. The chain is built from TRBV20-1 and TRBJ2-1; D could derive from TRBD1 or TRBD2 (6 bases each). Germline values: CDR1 DFQATT, CDR2 SNEGSKA (reference sequence). CDR3 length: 12 residues.

In this sample, this clonotype turned up many times. The chain employs TRBV12-3 or TRBV12-4 and TRBJ2-1; TRBD2 matches 9 bases. V trimming: 7 bases; J trimming: 2 bases; junction bases outside the gene matches: 6. CDR3 size: 15 residues. This CDR3 is CASTLSGGPYNEQFF. The CDR3 DNA reads TGTGCCAGCACCCTCAGCGGGGGGCCCTACAATGAGCAGTTCTTC.

There are many counts of this clonotype. The chain uses TRBV12-3 or TRBV12-4 and TRBJ1-2; D remains unclear. The CDR3 spans 13 residues. The V gene lost 7 bases and the J gene lost 4 bases, with 13 bases spanning the gap. The CDR3 sequence: CASKDVGVYGYTF. In nucleotides, the CDR3 is TGTGCCAGCAAGGATGTGGGCGTCTATGGCTACACCTTC.

Ten or more counts support this clonotype. The gene calls are TRBV5-1 and TRBJ2-3; 8 bases align to TRBD2. The trim removed 0 bases at V and 2 bases at J, leaving 5 bases unmatched. Per germline, CDR1 SGHRS and CDR2 YFSETQ. CDR3 length equals 16 residues. The CDR3 bases are TGCGCCAGCAGCTTGGAAGCGCGGGGGGCCACAGATACGCAGTATTTT. Its translation: CASSLEARGATDTQYF.